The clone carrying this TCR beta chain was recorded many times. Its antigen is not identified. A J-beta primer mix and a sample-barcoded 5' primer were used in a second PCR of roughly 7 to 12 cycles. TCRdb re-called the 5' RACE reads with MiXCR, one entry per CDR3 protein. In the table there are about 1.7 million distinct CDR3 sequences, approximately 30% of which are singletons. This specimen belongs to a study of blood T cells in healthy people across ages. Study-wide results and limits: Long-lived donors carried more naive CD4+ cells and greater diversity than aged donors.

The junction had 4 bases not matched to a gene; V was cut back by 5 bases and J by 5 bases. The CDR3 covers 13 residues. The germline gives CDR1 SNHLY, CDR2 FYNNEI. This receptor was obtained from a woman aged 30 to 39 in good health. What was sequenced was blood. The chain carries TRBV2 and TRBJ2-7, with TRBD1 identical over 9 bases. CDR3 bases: TGTGCCAGCAGTTGGGACAGGGTCCACGAGCAGTACTTC. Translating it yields CASSWDRVHEQYF. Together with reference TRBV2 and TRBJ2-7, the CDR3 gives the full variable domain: EPEVTQTPSHQVTQMGQEVILRCVPISNHLYFYWYRQILGQKVEFLVSFYNNEISEKSEIFDDQFSVERPDGSNFTLKIRSTKLEDSAMYFCASSWDRVHEQYFGPGTRLTVT.